These 18 T cell receptor beta chains came from one sample sequenced in a study of regulatory T cells in long-lasting Graves disease listed by TCRdb under 2021. The time point label for this specimen denotes: newly diagnosed GD, antithyroid drugs for less than 3 months. RNA was extracted from PBMCs in TRIzol for both TCR sequencing and RNA sequencing. The method was multiplex PCR. This sample was sequenced with an Illumina HiSeq 4000. To build TCR beta libraries, CDR3 regions were amplified by Arm-PCR using iRepertoire HTBI primers. In TCRdb, the public reads were trimmed at Q25 with fastp and aligned with MiXCR, with productive beta chains retained. A single entry per CDR3 protein holds the most common genes and DNA from its merged rows. This sample lists 200,000 to 250,000 distinct CDR3 sequences; roughly 19% were detected once. The ten largest clones capture approximately 12% of the sample. These data also featured in a second study, about T cells in Graves' hyperthyroidism and ophthalmopathy.

Sequencing used peripheral blood mononuclear cells (PBMCs), obtained at new diagnosis, from a patient treated with antithyroid drugs. The receptors were gathered from a woman aged 25-40 years with Graves disease. Donor details come from another sample of the same person, matched by shared clones.

This clonotype was counted many times. The rearrangement links TRBV19 to TRBJ2-5; TRBD2 matches 7 bases. There are 14 residues in the CDR3. CDR1 and CDR2 from the germline V gene are LNHDA and SQIVND (reference sequence). V shed 2 bases and J 5 bases; nucleotides not matched to a gene: 5. The CDR3 loop reads CASSIKRGPETQYF. Written as DNA, the CDR3 is TGTGCCAGTAGTATAAAGCGGGGTCCGGAGACCCAGTACTTC.

Ten or more counts support this clonotype. The chain uses TRBV3-1 and TRBJ1-5; 10 bases line up with TRBD1. The trim removed 1 base at V and 6 bases at J, leaving 3 bases unmatched. The length of the CDR3 is 15 residues. Germline V CDR1 and CDR2: LGHDT, YNNKEL (reference sequence). The CDR3 sequence: CASSQGGQGIQPQHF. Written as DNA, the CDR3 is TGTGCCAGCAGCCAAGGGGGACAGGGGATTCAGCCCCAGCATTTT. Full variable domain (rest looked up from reference TRBV3-1 and TRBJ1-5): DTAVSQTPKYLVTQMGNDKSIKCEQNLGHDTMYWYKQDSKKFLKIMFSYNNKELIINETVPNRFSPKSPDKAHLNLHINSLELGDSAVYFCASSQGGQGIQPQHFGDGTRLSIL.

The rearrangement joins TRBV3-1 to TRBJ2-7, with 11 bases identical to TRBD2. This CDR3 has 16 residues. V trimming: 3 bases; J trimming: 9 bases; junction bases outside the gene matches: 13. CDR1 and CDR2 from the germline V gene are LGHDT and YNNKEL (reference sequence). The DNA of the CDR3 is TGTGCCAGCAGCCAGCTCCCGGGACTAGCGGCACTTCGGCAGTACTTC. This encodes CASSQLPGLAALRQYF.

This clonotype was detected ten times or more. This chain links TRBV20-1 with TRBJ1-1; tentative D call: TRBD1 (5 bases). Germline V gives CDR1 DFQATT, CDR2 SNEGSKA (reference sequence). The CDR3 has 16 residues. In nucleotides, the CDR3 is TGCAGAGCCGACAGTATGGTTAGGGGTAAGAACACTGAAGCTTTCTTT. Residues: CRADSMVRGKNTEAFF.

This clonotype was detected many times. The chain has TRBV2 and TRBJ2-2; D may be TRBD1 or TRBD2 (5 bases each). The length of the CDR3 is 16 residues. V lost 4 bases, J lost 4 bases, and 16 bases lay in between. The germline CDR1 and CDR2 sequences are SNHLY and FYNNEI. CDR3: CASSAGGTFLTGELFF. CDR3 coding DNA: TGTGCCAGCAGTGCCGGTGGGACCTTCCTCACCGGGGAGCTGTTTTTT.

The chain combines TRBV2 with TRBJ2-1; 12 bases are a match to TRBD2. This CDR3 is 17 amino acids long. Trimming at V came to 3 bases and at J to 4 bases, leaving 7 bases not matched to a gene. Germline V lookup: CDR1 SNHLY, CDR2 FYNNEI. The CDR3 here is CASSEVTSGRQYNEQFF. CDR3 nucleotide sequence: TGTGCCAGCAGTGAGGTCACTAGCGGGAGGCAATACAATGAGCAGTTCTTC.

This clonotype occurred a few times. Just one base apart from a much larger clone, this may be a read error. The V call is TRBV20-1, the J call TRBJ1-1; weak D call: TRBD1 (6 bases). This CDR3 has 12 residues. From germline, CDR1 is DFQATT and CDR2 SNEGSKA (reference sequence). Between the trimmed V and J ends, which lost 4 bases and 3 bases, there was a span of 9 bases. The CDR3: CSAKAGDTEAFF. The CDR3 DNA follows: TGCAGTGCTAAAGCAGGGGACACTGAAGCTTTCTTT.

With respect to this clonotype: This is likely an artifact of a read error, given a far larger clone one base away. This chain connects TRBV11-1 to TRBJ1-6; no clear D gene. The CDR3 has 16 amino acids. Germline V lookup: CDR1 SGHAT, CDR2 FQDESV (reference sequence). The DNA for the CDR3 is TGCGCCAGCACCTTTATCCGGAGCTCCCATAATTCACCCCTCCACTTT. It codes for CASTFIRSSHNSPLHF.

This clonotype was seen ten or more times. The rearrangement uses TRBV6-4 and TRBJ2-3; D uncertain. Germline CDR1 reads MRHNA; CDR2 reads SNTAGT. This CDR3 has 13 residues. Trimming left V 0 bases short and J 2 bases short, with 3 bases between. Here the CDR3 DNA reads TGTGCCAGCAGTGACTCTAACACAGATACGCAGTATTTT. Residues: CASSDSNTDTQYF.

This clonotype was detected many times. The chain is built from TRBV5-5 and TRBJ2-3, with 9 bases that match TRBD1. Germline lookup yields CDR1 SGHKS and CDR2 YYEKEE (reference sequence). V lost 4 bases and J lost 6; bases outside the gene matches: 9. This CDR3 comprises 15 residues. In nucleotides, the CDR3 is TGTGCCAGCAGCCTGACAGGGGGAGCCATGGATACGCAGTATTTT. Residues: CASSLTGGAMDTQYF.

This clonotype was recorded at least ten times. The chain recombines TRBV5-1 with TRBJ2-7; TRBD1 might be the D (5 bases). CDR3 size: 13 residues. From germline, CDR1 is SGHRS and CDR2 YFSETQ. Trimming removed 2 bases at V and 2 bases at J, with 8 bases between. CDR3 protein: CASSFRQTYEQYF. The DNA for the CDR3 is TGCGCCAGCAGCTTTCGACAGACCTACGAGCAGTACTTC.

This clonotype has at least ten counts. The genes are TRBV12-5 and TRBJ2-3; D is unclear. The CDR3 spans 15 residues. Germline CDR1 LGHNT, CDR2 FRNRAP. V lost 2 bases and J lost 0, with 9 bases in between. CDR3 protein: CASGLRISSTDTQYF. The CDR3 DNA reads as TGTGCTAGTGGTTTGAGGATTTCTAGCACAGATACGCAGTATTTT.

This clonotype was seen many times. The chain uses TRBV10-3 and TRBJ2-5; D might be TRBD1 (5 bases). CDR1 is ENHRY and CDR2 is SYGVKD in the germline V gene. This CDR3 contains 13 residues. Deletions cut 6 bases from V and 4 bases from J, with 12 bases between. This CDR3 reads CAIRGLTGETQYF. The CDR3 nucleotides read TGTGCCATCAGGGGGCTTACGGGAGAGACCCAGTACTTC.

In this sample, this clonotype turned up many times. V and J are TRBV4-2 and TRBJ2-5; D is perhaps TRBD2 (8 bases). The CDR3 has 16 residues. Per the germline V gene, CDR1 is LGHNA and CDR2 is YNFKEQ. V was cut by 3 bases and J by 5 bases, with 19 bases left in between. In nucleotides, the CDR3 is TGTGCCAGCAGCCAGCTTGGAGGGGGCGGGAGGGAGACCCAGTACTTC. Its translation is CASSQLGGGGRETQYF.

This clonotype was seen repeatedly, ten times or more. The rearrangement links TRBV5-1 to TRBJ2-7, with 9 positions matching TRBD1. Germline CDR1 and CDR2: SGHRS and YFSETQ. The CDR3 runs to 15 residues. V shed 0 bases and J 5 bases; nucleotides not matched to a gene: 6. DNA for the CDR3: TGCGCCAGCAGCTTGGCGGGACAGGGTTGGAACGAGCAGTACTTC. Protein sequence: CASSLAGQGWNEQYF.

This clonotype occurred many times. The rearrangement uses TRBV30 and TRBJ2-7; TRBD2 matches at 8 bases. Per the germline V gene, CDR1 is GTSNPN and CDR2 is SVGIG (reference sequence). The CDR3 spans 17 residues. V was pared by 2 bases and J by 7 bases, with 19 bases of the junction left unmatched. The CDR3 protein is CAWSPLGVAGPLGEQYF. DNA for the CDR3: TGTGCCTGGAGTCCTCTCGGAGTAGCGGGACCCCTTGGGGAGCAGTACTTC.

This clonotype showed up many times. The gene calls are TRBV6-1 and TRBJ1-2; 9 positions agree with TRBD1. J lost 8 bases, V lost 9 bases, and 7 bases had no gene match. CDR3 length: 12 amino acids. The germline gives CDR1 MNHNS, CDR2 SASEGT. This chain's CDR3 is CASRMDRGGYTF. The CDR3 bases are TGTGCCAGTCGGATGGACAGGGGAGGCTACACCTTC.

This clonotype has more than one count but fewer than ten. This may be a read error: a much more frequent sequence differs by one nucleotide. The rearrangement uses TRBV11-3 and TRBJ1-3; 7 bases fit TRBD1. The V segment lost 5 bases and the J segment 2 bases; nucleotides outside the gene matches: 3. The V gene's germline CDR1 is SGHNT and CDR2 YENEEA. This CDR3 region has 14 residues. DNA for the CDR3: TGTGCCAGCAGCCTGACAGGGCCTGGAAACACCATATATTTT. Encoded protein: CASSLTGPGNTIYF.